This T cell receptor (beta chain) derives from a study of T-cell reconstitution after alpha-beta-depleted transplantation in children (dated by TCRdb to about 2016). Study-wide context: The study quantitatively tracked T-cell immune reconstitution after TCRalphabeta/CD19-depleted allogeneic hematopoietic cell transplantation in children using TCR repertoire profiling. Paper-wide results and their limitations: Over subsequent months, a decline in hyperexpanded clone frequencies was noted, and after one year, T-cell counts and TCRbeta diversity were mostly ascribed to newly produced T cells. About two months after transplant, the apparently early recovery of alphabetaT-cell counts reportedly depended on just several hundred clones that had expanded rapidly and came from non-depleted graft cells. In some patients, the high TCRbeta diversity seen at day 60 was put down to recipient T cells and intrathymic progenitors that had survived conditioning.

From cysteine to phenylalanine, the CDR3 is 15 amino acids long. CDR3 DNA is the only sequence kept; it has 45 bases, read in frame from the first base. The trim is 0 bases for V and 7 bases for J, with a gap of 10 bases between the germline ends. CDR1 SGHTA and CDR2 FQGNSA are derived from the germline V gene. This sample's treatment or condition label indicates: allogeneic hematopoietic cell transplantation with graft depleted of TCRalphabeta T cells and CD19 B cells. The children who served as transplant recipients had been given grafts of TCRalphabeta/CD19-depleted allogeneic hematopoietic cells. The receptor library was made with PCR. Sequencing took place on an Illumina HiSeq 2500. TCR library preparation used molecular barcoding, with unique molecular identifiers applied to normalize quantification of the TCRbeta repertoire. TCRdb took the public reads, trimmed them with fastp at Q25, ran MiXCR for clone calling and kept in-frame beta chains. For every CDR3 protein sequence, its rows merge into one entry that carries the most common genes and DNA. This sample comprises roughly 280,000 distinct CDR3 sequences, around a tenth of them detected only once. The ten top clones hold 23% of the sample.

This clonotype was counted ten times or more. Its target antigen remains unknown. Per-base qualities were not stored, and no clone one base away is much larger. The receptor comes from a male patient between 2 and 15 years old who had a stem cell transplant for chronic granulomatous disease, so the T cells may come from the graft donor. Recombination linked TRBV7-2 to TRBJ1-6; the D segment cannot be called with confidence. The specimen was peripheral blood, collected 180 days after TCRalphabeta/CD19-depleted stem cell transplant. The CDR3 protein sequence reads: CASSLATSVNSPLHF. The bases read TGTGCCAGCAGCTTAGCGACATCGGTAAATTCACCCCTCCACTTT. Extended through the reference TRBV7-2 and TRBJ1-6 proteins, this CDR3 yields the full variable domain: GAGVSQSPSNKVTEKGKDVELRCDPISGHTALYWYRQSLGQGLEFLIYFQGNSAPDKSGLPSDRFSAERTGGSVSTLTIQRTQQEDSAVYLCASSLATSVNSPLHFGNGTRLTVT.